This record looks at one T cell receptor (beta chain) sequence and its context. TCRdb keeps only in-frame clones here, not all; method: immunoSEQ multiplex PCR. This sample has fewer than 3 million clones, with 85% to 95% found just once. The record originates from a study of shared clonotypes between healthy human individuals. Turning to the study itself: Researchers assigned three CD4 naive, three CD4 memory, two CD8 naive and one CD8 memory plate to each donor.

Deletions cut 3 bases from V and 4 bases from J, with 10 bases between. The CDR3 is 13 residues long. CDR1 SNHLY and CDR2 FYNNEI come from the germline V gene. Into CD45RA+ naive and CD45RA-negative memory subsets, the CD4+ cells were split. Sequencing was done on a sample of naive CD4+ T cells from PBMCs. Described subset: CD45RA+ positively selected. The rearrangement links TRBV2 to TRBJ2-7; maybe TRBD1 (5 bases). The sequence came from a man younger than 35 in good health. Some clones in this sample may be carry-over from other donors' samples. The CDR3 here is CASSDRQGYEQYF. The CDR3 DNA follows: TGTGCCAGCAGTGATCGGCAGGGATACGAGCAGTACTTC.